This T cell receptor beta chain was recorded in a study of T cells in tuberculosis. Study-wide results and caveats: Using the GMM-specific repertoire gave more than 85% accuracy versus over 60% with motifs. Active tuberculosis TCR-alpha repertoires lay closer to GMM-specific TCRs than IGRA-negative controls, suggesting clonal expansion. Active tuberculosis patients had shorter CDR3-alpha; the beta difference was nonsignificant.

This clone was picked up one time. The antigen remains unidentified. At study entry, adolescents had tuberculin skin tests and IGRA screening. Repertoires were generated with immunoSEQ multiplex PCR, while TCRdb's copy carries only in-frame clones and drops some. Among fewer than 40,000 clones, over 95% were seen once, and the ten largest hold 2% to 3%. Trimming cost V 5 bases and J 5 bases; bases outside gene matches: 7. CDR1 SGHNT and CDR2 YENEEA come from the germline V gene. This CDR3 is 14 amino acids long. Sequences were obtained from PBMCs. The clonotype was recovered from a donor under 30 with latent tuberculosis or without tuberculosis infection. J is TRBJ2-5 and V is TRBV11-3; 8 bases map to TRBD2. For the CDR3, the DNA is TGTGCCAGCAGCGTTAACGGGGGGGTTGAGACCCAGTACTTC. Encoded protein: CASSVNGGVETQYF. Full variable domain (remainder filled in from reference TRBV11-3 and TRBJ2-5): EAGVVQSPRYKIIEKKQPVAFWCNPISGHNTLYWYLQNLGQGPELLIRYENEEAVDDSQLPKDRFSAERLKGVDSTLKIQPAELGDSAVYLCASSVNGGVETQYFGPGTRLLVL.